This passage covers 13 T cell receptor beta chains from one sample sequenced in a study of Ad26.COV2.S vaccination and SARS-CoV-2 variants. The data were produced by immunoSEQ multiplex PCR, yet TCRdb's version contains in-frame clones alone and is incomplete. The sample lists about 420,000 clones; around nine tenths were seen once. As for treatment: roughly 19 received Ad26.COV2.S at low or high dose, single or two shots; about 5 received placebo; per-sample allocation not given. Sample collection was performed on day 63 after the first vaccine or placebo injection. The sequences come from peripheral blood, collected in a trial of Ad26.COV2.S vaccine versus placebo. The origin of the receptors is a person between 18 and 60 years old who received the Ad26.COV2.S COVID-19 vaccine or a placebo.

This CDR3 reads CALGPGQGNSPLHF. In DNA form, the CDR3 reads TGTGCCCTTGGACCGGGACAGGGCAACTCACCCCTCCACTTT. The chain has TRBV30 and TRBJ1-6; TRBD1 matches at 9 bases. Trimming removed 8 bases from V and 10 bases from J; junction bases left unmatched: 12. Germline V lookup: CDR1 GTSNPN, CDR2 SVGIG (reference sequence). The CDR3 is made up of 14 amino acids.

The chain employs TRBV25-1 and TRBJ2-7, with 7 nucleotides matching TRBD1. Germline CDR1 and CDR2: MGHDK and SYGVNS. The junction had 3 bases not matched to a gene; V was cut back by 7 bases and J by 3 bases. The CDR3 is 12 residues long. The CDR3 nucleotides are TGTGCCAGCACAGGGGACAGCTACGAGCAGTACTTC. Translation: CASTGDSYEQYF.

The chain couples TRBV7-2 to TRBJ2-7; 11 bases fit TRBD2. V was clipped by 0 bases and J by 3 bases; unmatched bases: 10. Germline V gene lookup returns CDR1 SGHTA and CDR2 FQGNSA. This CDR3 has 18 amino acids. The CDR3, as DNA: TGTGCCAGCAGCTTAGCGGCTAGCGGGGGGTCGTTTATCTACGAGCAGTACTTC. As protein: CASSLAASGGSFIYEQYF. The full variable domain, rest sourced from reference TRBV7-2 and TRBJ2-7, is GAGVSQSPSNKVTEKGKDVELRCDPISGHTALYWYRQSLGQGLEFLIYFQGNSAPDKSGLPSDRFSAERTGGSVSTLTIQRTQQEDSAVYLCASSLAASGGSFIYEQYFGPGTRLTVT.

This clone was picked up a small number of times. The genes are TRBV6-5 and TRBJ1-4; TRBD1 matches 7 bases. Germline CDR1 MNHEY, CDR2 SVGAGI. With 6 bases clipped from V and 6 bases from J, the junction kept 10 bases outside the gene matches. CDR3 length: 15 residues. CDR3 coding DNA: TGTGCCAGCAGGGACTCGACAGGGTCTTATGAAAAACTGTTTTTT. Translation gives CASRDSTGSYEKLFF.

This chain links TRBV6-6 with TRBJ1-4; D uncertain. V lost 8 bases and J lost 7, with 14 bases in between. This CDR3 is 13 amino acids long. Looked up from germline, CDR1 is MNHNY and CDR2 is SVGAGI (reference sequence). Written as DNA, the CDR3 is TGTGCCAGCCAGTTACCCGACGGTGAAAAACTGTTTTTT. Translation gives CASQLPDGEKLFF.

The chain uses TRBV2 and TRBJ2-5, with D hard to call. V dropped 7 bases and J dropped 4 bases, with 7 bases sitting between them. Germline V gene data show CDR1 as SNHLY and CDR2 as FYNNEI. This CDR3 is built from 11 residues. CDR3 in amino acids: CASKSGETQYF. CDR3 bases: TGTGCCAGCAAATCTGGAGAGACCCAGTACTTC. The full variable domain, rest sourced from reference TRBV2 and TRBJ2-5, is EPEVTQTPSHQVTQMGQEVILRCVPISNHLYFYWYRQILGQKVEFLVSFYNNEISEKSEIFDDQFSVERPDGSNFTLKIRSTKLEDSAMYFCASKSGETQYFGPGTRLLVL.

This chain joins TRBV21-1 and TRBJ2-2; the table names TRBD1, a call not compared with the DNA. TRBV21-1 is described as a pseudogene. This CDR3 spans 14 amino acids. This chain's CDR3 is CASSRDRYIGELFF. The CDR3 nucleotides are TGTGCCAGCAGCAGGGACAGGTATATTGGGGAGCTGTTTTTT.

With respect to this clone: Other DNA sequences within the sample encode an identical CDR3. The chain uses TRBV4-1 and TRBJ2-2; TRBD1 might be the D (5 bases). The V and J ends lost 1 base and 1 base respectively, with 7 bases between them. The CDR3 length is 15 residues. The germline V gene encodes CDR1 MGHRA and CDR2 YSYEKL. DNA of the CDR3: TGCGCCAGCAGCCAAGGGCAGGGGAACACCGGGGAGCTGTTTTTT. Translated, it gives CASSQGQGNTGELFF.

This sequence joins TRBV27 and TRBJ2-3; D gene ambiguous. Trimming took 1 base from V and 0 from J, leaving 5 bases between them. This CDR3 comprises 14 residues. Germline V CDR1 and CDR2: MNHEY, SMNVEV (reference sequence). The CDR3 DNA reads TGTGCCAGCAGTTTATATACTAGCACAGATACGCAGTATTTT. Encoded protein: CASSLYTSTDTQYF.

As to this clone: Distinct nucleotide sequences in the sample also encode this CDR3. The V gene is TRBV3-1 (or the pseudogene TRBV3-2), the J gene TRBJ2-3, with no clear D. Germline CDR1 is LGHDT and CDR2 is YNNKEL (reference sequence). Trimming took off 0 bases at V and 6 bases at J, with 4 bases between the two ends. CDR3 length equals 12 residues. In nucleotides, the CDR3 is TGTGCCAGCAGCCAAGATCCGGATACGCAGTATTTT. This sequence encodes CASSQDPDTQYF.

The chain couples TRBV19 to TRBJ1-6; D might be TRBD1 (5 bases). This CDR3 is built from 13 residues. The V and J ends lost 7 bases and 6 bases respectively, with 10 bases between them. Germline CDR1 and CDR2: LNHDA and SQIVND (reference sequence). CDR3 amino acids: CASTRQGNSPLHF. CDR3 nucleotides: TGTGCCAGTACCCGGCAGGGTAATTCACCCCTCCACTTT.

The J gene is TRBJ1-4, the V gene TRBV27; no firm D call. The CDR3 runs 14 residues. Germline CDR1 reads MNHEY; CDR2 reads SMNVEV (reference sequence). Trimming shortened V by 3 bases and J by 8 bases, and 13 bases separated the two germline ends. The CDR3 region has the DNA TGTGCCAGCAGTTTGGGCCCCACGGGGGAAAAACTGTTTTTT. This translates into CASSLGPTGEKLFF.

The rearrangement links TRBV7-3 to TRBJ2-7; TRBD1 might be the D (6 bases). CDR3 size: 14 residues. Germline CDR1 reads SGHTA; CDR2 reads FQGTGA. The V gene lost 0 bases and the J gene lost 6 bases, with 12 bases spanning the gap. In DNA, the CDR3 is TGTGCCAGCAGCTTAACGGGTCTGGGGGCCGAGCAGTACTTC. Translating gives CASSLTGLGAEQYF.